This T cell receptor beta chain was sequenced for a study of T-cell reconstitution after alpha-beta-depleted transplantation in children. This clonotype was recorded many times. During its preparation, the TCRbeta library received unique molecular identifiers. From the PCR reads, TCRdb called clonotypes with MiXCR, one entry per CDR3 protein. The table records about 98,000 distinct CDR3 sequences, about 6.8% of them present only once. Germline V gene data show CDR1 as SEHNR and CDR2 as FQNEAQ (reference sequence). CDR3 length: 12 amino acids. V lost 1 base and J lost 7, with 5 bases in between. The sequence derives from a boy under 10 years old with acute lymphoblastic leukemia, due to receive a stem cell transplant. The sample in question was PBMCs, obtained before TCRalphabeta/CD19-depleted stem cell transplant. V gene TRBV7-9 combines with J gene TRBJ2-1; D not resolved. The CDR3 reads CASSLEWNEQFF. CDR3 sequence (DNA): TGTGCCAGCAGCTTAGAATGGAATGAGCAGTTCTTC.